This T cell receptor (beta chain) was recorded in a study of technical replicates of blood from several donors. Assay: immunoSEQ multiplex PCR; the TCRdb copy retains only in-frame clones and omits some. The sample consists of roughly 80,000 clones, 89% of them appearing once. The CDR3 contains 16 residues. V was pared by 6 bases and J by 0 bases, with 15 bases between. CDR1 is LNHNV, CDR2 YYDKDF, per germline (reference sequence). The sample consisted of T cells isolated from PBMCs. The source of this sequence is a human donor in good health. V and J are TRBV15 and TRBJ1-5; D might be TRBD1 (6 bases). The CDR3 DNA reads TGTGCCACCAGTCCAGACAGGTCGAATAGCAATCAGCCCCAGCATTTT. This translates into CATSPDRSNSNQPQHF.